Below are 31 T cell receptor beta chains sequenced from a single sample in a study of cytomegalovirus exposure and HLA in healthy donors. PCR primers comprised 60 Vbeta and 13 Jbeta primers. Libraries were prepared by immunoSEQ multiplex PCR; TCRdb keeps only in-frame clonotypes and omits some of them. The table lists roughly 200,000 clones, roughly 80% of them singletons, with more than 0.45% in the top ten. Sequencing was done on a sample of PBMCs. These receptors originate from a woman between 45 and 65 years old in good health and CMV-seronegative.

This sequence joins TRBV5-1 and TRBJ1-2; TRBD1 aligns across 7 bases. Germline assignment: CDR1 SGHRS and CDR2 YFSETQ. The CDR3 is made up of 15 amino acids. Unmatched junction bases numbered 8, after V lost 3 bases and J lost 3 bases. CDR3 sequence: CASSSGRQGHYGYTF. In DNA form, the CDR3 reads TGCGCCAGCAGCTCGGGACGACAGGGCCACTATGGCTACACCTTC.

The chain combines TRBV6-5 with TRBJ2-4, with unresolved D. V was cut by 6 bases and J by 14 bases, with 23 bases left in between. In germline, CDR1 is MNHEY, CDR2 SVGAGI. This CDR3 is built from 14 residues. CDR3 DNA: TGTGCCAGCAGCCCCGAAGACTTCAGCAACATGAAGTACTTC. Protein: CASSPEDFSNMKYF.

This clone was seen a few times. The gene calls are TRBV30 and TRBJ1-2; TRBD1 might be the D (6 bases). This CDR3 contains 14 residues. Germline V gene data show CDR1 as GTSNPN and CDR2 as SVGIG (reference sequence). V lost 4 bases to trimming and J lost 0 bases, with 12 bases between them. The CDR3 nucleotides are TGTGCCTGGACTCCGGACAGTACTAACTATGGCTACACCTTC. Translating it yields CAWTPDSTNYGYTF.

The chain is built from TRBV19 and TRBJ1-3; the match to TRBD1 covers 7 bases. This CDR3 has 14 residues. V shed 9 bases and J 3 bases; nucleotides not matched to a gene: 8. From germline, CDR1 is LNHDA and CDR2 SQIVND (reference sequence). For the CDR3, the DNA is TGTGCCAGCCTTCCGACAGGGAGTGGAAACACCATATATTTT. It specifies CASLPTGSGNTIYF.

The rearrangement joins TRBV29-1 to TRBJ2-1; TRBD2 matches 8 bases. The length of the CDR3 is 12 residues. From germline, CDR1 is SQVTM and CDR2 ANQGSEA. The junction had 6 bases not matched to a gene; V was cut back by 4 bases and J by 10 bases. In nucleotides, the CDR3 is TGCAGCGTTGGTGCGACTAGCGCAGAGCAGTTCTTC. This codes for CSVGATSAEQFF.

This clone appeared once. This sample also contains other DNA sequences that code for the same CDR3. Here the CDR3 reads CAWSSGGNQPQHF. CDR3 nucleotide sequence: TGTGCCTGGAGTTCCGGGGGCAATCAGCCCCAGCATTTT. This chain connects TRBV30 to TRBJ1-5; D not resolved. The CDR3 runs to 13 residues. Germline lookup yields CDR1 GTSNPN and CDR2 SVGIG (reference sequence). V lost 2 bases to trimming and J lost 2 bases, with 7 bases between them.

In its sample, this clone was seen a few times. The CDR3 coding sequence is TGCGCCACCCTACCCGTGGGACTAGCGGGAAATTACTACAATGAGCAGTTCTTC. The encoded protein is CATLPVGLAGNYYNEQFF. The rearrangement joins TRBV10-1 to TRBJ2-1; 13 bases map to TRBD2. Germline CDR1 reads WNHNN; CDR2 reads SYGVQD (reference sequence). The V gene end was trimmed by 10 bases and the J gene end by 3 bases; junction bases not matched to a gene: 15. The CDR3 has 18 amino acids.

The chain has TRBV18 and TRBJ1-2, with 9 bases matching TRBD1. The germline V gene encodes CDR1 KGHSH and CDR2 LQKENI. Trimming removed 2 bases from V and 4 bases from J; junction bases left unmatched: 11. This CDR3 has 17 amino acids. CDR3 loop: CASSPSQGAFGIYGYTF. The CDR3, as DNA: TGTGCCAGCTCACCATCACAGGGGGCCTTTGGGATCTATGGCTACACCTTC. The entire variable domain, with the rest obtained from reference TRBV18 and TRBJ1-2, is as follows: NAGVMQNPRHLVRRRGQEARLRCSPMKGHSHVYWYRQLPEEGLKFMVYLQKENIIDESGMPKERFSAEFPKEGPSILRIQQVVRGDSAAYFCASSPSQGAFGIYGYTFGSGTRLTVV.

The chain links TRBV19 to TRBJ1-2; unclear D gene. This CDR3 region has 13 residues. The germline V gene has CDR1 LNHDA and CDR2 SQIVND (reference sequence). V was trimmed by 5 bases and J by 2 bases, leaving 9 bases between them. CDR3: CASSLTENYGYTF. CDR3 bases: TGTGCCAGTAGTCTTACAGAGAACTATGGCTACACCTTC.

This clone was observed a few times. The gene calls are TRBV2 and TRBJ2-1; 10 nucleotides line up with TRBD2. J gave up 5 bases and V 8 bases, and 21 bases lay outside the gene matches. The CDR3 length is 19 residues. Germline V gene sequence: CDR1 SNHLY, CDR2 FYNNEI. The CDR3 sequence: CASFLSSGGIAGGNNEQFF. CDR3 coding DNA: TGTGCCAGCTTTTTGAGTTCAGGCGGTATAGCGGGAGGCAACAATGAGCAGTTCTTC.

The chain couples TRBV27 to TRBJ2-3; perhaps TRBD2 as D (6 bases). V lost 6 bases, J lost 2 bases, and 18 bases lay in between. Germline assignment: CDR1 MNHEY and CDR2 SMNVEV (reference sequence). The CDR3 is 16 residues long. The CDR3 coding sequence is TGTGCCAGCAGCTCGGTAGGGTGGGGACTCACAGATACGCAGTATTTT. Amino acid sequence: CASSSVGWGLTDTQYF.

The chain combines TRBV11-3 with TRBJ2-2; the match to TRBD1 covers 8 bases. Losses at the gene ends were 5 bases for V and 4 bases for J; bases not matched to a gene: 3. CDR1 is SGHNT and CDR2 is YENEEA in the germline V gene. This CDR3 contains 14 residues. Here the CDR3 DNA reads TGTGCCAGCAGCGCCGGGACAGGCACCGGGGAGCTGTTTTTT. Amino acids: CASSAGTGTGELFF.

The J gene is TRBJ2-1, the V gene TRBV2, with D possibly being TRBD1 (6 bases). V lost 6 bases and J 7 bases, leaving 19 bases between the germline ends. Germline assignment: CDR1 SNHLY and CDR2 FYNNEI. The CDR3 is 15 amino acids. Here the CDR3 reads CASRKDQGLWNEQFF. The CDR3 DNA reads TGTGCCAGCAGAAAAGACCAGGGGCTGTGGAATGAGCAGTTCTTC.

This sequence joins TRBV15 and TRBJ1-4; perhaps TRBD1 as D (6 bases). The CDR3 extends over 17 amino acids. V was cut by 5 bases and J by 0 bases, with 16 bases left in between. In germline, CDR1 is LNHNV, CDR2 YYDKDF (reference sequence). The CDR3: CATSPRGGPATNEKLFF. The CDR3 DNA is TGTGCCACCAGCCCTCGGGGGGGCCCTGCAACTAATGAAAAACTGTTTTTT.

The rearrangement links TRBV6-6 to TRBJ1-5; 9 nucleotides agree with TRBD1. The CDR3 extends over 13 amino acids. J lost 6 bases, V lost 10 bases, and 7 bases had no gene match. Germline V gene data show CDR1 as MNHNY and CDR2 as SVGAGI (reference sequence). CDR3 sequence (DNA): TGTGCCACCGGACAGGGGTTACGTCAGCCCCAGCATTTT. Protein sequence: CATGQGLRQPQHF.

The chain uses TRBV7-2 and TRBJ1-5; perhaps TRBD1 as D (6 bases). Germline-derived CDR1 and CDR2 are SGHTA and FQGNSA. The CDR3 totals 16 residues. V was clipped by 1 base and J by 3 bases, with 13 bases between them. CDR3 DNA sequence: TGTGCCAGCAGCTTAGGTGCGACAGGCCTCAATCAGCCCCAGCATTTT. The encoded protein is CASSLGATGLNQPQHF.

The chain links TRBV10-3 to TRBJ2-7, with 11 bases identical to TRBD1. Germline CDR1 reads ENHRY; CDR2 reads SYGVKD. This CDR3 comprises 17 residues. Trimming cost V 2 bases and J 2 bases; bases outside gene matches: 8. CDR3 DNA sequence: TGTGCCATCAGTGAGGCCCGTCCGGGACAGGGGGCCTACGAGCAGTACTTC. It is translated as CAISEARPGQGAYEQYF.

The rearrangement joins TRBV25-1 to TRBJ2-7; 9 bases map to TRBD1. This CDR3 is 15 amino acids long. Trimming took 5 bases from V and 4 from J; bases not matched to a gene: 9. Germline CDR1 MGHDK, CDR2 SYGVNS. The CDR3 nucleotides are TGTGCCAGCAGTTGGTCCGGGACAGGGTCGTACGAGCAGTACTTC. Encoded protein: CASSWSGTGSYEQYF.

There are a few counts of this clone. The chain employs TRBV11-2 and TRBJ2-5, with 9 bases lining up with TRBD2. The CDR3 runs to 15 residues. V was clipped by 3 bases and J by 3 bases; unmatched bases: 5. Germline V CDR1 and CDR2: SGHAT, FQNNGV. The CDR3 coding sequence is TGTGCCAGCAGCTTTCTCGGCGGGGGGGAAGAGACCCAGTACTTC. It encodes CASSFLGGGEETQYF.

The CDR3 coding sequence is TGTGCCAGCAGACTGACTAGCGAAGAGACCCAGTACTTC. This codes for CASRLTSEETQYF. The V and J genes are TRBV11-1 and TRBJ2-5; 8 positions agree with TRBD2. V was pared by 6 bases and J by 3 bases, with 3 bases of the junction left unmatched. CDR1 SGHAT and CDR2 FQDESV come from the germline V gene (reference sequence). The length of the CDR3 is 13 residues.

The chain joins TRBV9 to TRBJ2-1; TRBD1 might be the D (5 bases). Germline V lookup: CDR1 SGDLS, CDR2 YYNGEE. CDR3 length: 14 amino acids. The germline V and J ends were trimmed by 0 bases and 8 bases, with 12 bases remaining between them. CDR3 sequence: CASSVAGSGYEQFF. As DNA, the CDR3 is TGTGCCAGCAGCGTAGCTGGGTCAGGGTATGAGCAGTTCTTC.

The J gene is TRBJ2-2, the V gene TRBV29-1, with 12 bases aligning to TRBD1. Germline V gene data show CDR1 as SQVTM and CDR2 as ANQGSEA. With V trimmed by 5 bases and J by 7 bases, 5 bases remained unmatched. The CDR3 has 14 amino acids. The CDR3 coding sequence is TGCAGCGTTCCGGGACAGGGGGCCAGCGGGGAGCTGTTTTTT. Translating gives CSVPGQGASGELFF.

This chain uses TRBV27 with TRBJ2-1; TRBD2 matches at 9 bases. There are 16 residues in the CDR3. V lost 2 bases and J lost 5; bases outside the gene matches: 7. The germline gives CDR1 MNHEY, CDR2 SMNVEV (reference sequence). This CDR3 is CASSLGAGGPDNEQFF. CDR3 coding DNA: TGTGCCAGCAGTTTAGGAGCGGGAGGTCCGGACAATGAGCAGTTCTTC.

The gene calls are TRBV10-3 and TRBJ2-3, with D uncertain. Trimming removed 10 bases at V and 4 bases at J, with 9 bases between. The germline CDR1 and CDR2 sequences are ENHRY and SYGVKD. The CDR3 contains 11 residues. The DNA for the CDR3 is TGTGCCACCATCTCGGCAGATACGCAGTATTTT. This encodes CATISADTQYF.

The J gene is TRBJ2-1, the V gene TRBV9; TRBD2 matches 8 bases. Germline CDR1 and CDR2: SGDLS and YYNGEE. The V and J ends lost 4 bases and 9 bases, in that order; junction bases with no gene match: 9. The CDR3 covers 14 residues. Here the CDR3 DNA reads TGTGCCAGCAGCCTAGGGCGGGGGGCGGGTGAGCAGTTCTTC. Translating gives CASSLGRGAGEQFF.

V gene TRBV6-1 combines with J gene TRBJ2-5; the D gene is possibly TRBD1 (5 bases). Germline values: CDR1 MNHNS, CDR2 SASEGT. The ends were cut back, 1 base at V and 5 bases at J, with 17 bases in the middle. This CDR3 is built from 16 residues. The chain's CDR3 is CASSEGGVRGYETQYF. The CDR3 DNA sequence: TGTGCCAGCAGTGAAGGAGGAGTAAGGGGTTACGAGACCCAGTACTTC.

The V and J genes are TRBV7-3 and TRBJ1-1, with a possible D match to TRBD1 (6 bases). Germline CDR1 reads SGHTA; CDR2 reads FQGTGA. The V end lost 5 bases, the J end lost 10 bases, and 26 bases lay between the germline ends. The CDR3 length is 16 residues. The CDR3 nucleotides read TGTGCCAGCAGCCGAAGGGGGAGTGTAGCCGATCGGGTAGCTTTCTTT. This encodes CASSRRGSVADRVAFF.

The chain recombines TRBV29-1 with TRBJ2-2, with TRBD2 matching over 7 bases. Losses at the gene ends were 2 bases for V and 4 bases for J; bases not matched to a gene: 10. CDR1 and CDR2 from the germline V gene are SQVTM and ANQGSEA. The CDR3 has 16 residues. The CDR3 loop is CSVEFPGRVATGELFF. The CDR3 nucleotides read TGCAGCGTTGAATTCCCGGGGAGGGTCGCCACCGGGGAGCTGTTTTTT.

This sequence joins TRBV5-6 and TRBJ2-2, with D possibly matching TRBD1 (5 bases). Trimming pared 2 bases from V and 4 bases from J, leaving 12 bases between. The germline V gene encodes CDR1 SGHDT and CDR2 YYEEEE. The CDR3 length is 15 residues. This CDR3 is CASSFLAGPTGELFF. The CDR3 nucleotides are TGTGCCAGCAGCTTTTTGGCAGGGCCCACCGGGGAGCTGTTTTTT.

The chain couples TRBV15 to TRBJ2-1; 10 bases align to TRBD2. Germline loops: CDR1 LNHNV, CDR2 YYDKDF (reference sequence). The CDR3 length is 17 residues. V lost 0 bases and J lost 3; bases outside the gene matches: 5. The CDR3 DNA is TGTGCCACCAGCAGAGATGCCGGGACTAGCGTCTACAATGAGCAGTTCTTC. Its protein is CATSRDAGTSVYNEQFF.

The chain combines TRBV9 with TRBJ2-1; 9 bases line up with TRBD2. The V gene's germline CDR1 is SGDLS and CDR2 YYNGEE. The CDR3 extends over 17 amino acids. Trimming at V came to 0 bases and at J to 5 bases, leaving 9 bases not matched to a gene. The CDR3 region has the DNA TGTGCCAGCAGCGTAGGTGACAGCGGGAGGACCAACAATGAGCAGTTCTTC. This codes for CASSVGDSGRTNNEQFF.